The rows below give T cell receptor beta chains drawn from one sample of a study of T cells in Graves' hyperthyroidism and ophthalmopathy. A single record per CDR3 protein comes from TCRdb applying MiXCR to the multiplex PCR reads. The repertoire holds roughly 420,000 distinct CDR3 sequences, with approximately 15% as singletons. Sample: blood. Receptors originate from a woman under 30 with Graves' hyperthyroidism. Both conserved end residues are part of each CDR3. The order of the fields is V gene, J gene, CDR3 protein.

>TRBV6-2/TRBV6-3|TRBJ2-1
CASSASGSYNEQFF
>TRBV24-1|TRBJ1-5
CATSEADNQPQHF
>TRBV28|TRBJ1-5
CASSSIGERDFGQPQHF
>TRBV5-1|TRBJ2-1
CASSLDHSSYNEQFF
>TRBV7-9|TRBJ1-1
CASSLPTLGTENTEAFF
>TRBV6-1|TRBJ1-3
CASRATRGSGNTIYF
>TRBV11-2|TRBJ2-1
CASSLDLRGGSWEQFF
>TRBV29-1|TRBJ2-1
CSVKGQGYNEQFF
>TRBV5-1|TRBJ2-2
CASSRDRGGTGELFF
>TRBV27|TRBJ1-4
CASSGRGASIEKLFF
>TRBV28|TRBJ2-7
CASSSIRSGPSYEQYF
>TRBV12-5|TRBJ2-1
CASGPRLAGGRDEQFF
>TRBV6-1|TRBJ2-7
CASSEKRVYEQYF
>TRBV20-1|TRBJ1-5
CSATNRDRGHSQPQHF
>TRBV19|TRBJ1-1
CASRTGQLNTEAFF
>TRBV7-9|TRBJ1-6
CASSRDSSYNSPLHF
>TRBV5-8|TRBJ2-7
CASGPVSAYEQYF
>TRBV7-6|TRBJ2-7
CASSLGDEQYF
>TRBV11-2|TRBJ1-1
CASSSGVTEKAFF
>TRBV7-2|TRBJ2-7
CASSSLGLEQYF
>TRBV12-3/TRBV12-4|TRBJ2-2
CASSWGQNAGELFF
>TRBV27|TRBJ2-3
CASKDREPDTQYF
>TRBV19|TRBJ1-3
CASRGNSGNTIYF
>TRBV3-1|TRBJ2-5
CASSQDWPEETQYF
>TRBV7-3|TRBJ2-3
CASSLGSGSSDTQYF
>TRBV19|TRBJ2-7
CASSIRGSIYEQYF
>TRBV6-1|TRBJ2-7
CASRGLAGAPLYEQYF
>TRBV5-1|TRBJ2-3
CASSVTSGRADTQYF